This entry is about one TCR beta chain. It may be a read error: a sequence one base away is much more abundant. This sample is part of a study of tumor-infiltrating lymphocytes in primary liver carcinoma. Researchers generated TCR beta cDNA from 500 ng of total RNA, relying on a constant-region primer. TCR beta libraries came from three nested multiplex PCR rounds using slightly modified ARM-PCR. The study ran its first two PCR rounds for roughly 9 cycles each, using TRBV1-TRBV30 forward primers and a C-beta reverse primer. TCRdb recomputed calls from the multiplex PCR reads with MiXCR, one row per CDR3 protein. The table lists roughly 190,000 distinct CDR3 sequences, roughly 80% of them singletons. The germline V gene has CDR1 SGHRS and CDR2 YFSETQ. The CDR3 has 14 residues. The study co-extracted DNA and RNA from around 20-30 mg of unsorted bulk tissue.

This TCR was recovered from a man aged 35-49 years with primary liver carcinoma and hepatitis B virus infection. The sequencing sample was made of tumor tissue from primary liver carcinoma. This sequence joins TRBV5-1 and TRBJ1-5; the D gene is possibly TRBD1 (5 bases). The CDR3 region is CASSLGGVGQPQNF. The DNA of the CDR3 is TGCGCCAGCAGCTTGGGAGGGGTAGGTCAGCCCCAGAATTTT. The full variable domain, with the rest looked up from reference TRBV5-1 and TRBJ1-5, is KAGVTQTPRYLIKTRGQQVTLSCSPISGHRSVSWYQQTPGQGLQFLFEYFSETQRNKGNFPGRFSGRQFSNSRSEMNVSTLELGDSALYLCASSLGGVGQPQNFGDGTRLSIL.